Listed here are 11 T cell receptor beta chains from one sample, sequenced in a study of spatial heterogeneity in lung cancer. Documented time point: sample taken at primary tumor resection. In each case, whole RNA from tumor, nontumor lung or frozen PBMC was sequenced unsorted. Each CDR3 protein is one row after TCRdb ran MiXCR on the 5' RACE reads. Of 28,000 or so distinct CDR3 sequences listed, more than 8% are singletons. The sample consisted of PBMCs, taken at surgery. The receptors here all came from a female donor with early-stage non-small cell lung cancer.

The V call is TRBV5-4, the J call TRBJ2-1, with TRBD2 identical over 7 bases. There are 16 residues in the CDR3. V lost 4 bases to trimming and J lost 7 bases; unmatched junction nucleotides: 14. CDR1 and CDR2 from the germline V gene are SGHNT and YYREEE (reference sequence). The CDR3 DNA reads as TGTGCCAGCAGCGCGAGGATGGGGGAGGGCTCGAATGAGCAGTTCTTC. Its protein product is CASSARMGEGSNEQFF. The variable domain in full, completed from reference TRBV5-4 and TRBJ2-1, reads ETGVTQSPTHLIKTRGQQVTLRCSSQSGHNTVSWYQQALGQGPQFIFQYYREEENGRGNFPPRFSGLQFPNYSSELNVNALELDDSALYLCASSARMGEGSNEQFFGPGTRLTVL.

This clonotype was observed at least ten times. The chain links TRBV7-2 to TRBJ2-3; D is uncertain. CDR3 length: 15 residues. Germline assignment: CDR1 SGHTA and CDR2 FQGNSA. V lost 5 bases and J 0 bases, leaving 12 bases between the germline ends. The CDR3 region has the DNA TGTGCCAGCAGCCCCAGTCCCTCTAGCACAGATACGCAGTATTTT. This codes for CASSPSPSSTDTQYF.

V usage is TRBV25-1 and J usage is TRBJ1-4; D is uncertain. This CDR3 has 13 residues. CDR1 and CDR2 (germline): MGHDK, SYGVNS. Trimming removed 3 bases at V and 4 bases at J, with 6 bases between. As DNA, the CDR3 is TGTGCCAGCAGTGACGGATTTAATGAAAAACTGTTTTTT. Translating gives CASSDGFNEKLFF.

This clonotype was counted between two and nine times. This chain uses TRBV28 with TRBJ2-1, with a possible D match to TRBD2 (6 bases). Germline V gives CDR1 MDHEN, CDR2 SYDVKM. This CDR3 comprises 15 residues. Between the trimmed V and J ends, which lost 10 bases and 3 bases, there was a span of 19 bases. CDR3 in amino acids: CAIQDRDSVYNEQFF. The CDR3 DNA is TGTGCCATCCAAGACCGGGACTCCGTCTACAATGAGCAGTTCTTC.

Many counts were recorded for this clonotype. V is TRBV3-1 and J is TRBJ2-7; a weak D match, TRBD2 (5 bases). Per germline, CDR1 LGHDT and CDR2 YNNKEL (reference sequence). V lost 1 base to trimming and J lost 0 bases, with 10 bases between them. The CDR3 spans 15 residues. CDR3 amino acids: CASSQVMGASYEQYF. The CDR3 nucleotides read TGTGCCAGCAGCCAAGTAATGGGAGCCTCCTACGAGCAGTACTTC.

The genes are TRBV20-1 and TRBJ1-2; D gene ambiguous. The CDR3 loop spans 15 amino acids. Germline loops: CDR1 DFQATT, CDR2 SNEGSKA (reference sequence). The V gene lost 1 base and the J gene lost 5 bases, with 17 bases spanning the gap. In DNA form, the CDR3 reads TGCAGTGCTAGAGCCTCCCTAGTTATGGGATATGGCTACACCTTC. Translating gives CSARASLVMGYGYTF.

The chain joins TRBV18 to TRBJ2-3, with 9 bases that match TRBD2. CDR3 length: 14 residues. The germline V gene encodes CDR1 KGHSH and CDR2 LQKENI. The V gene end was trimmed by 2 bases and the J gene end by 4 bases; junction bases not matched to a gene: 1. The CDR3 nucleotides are TGTGCCAGCTCACCAAGCGGGAGGCCAGATACGCAGTATTTT. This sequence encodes CASSPSGRPDTQYF.

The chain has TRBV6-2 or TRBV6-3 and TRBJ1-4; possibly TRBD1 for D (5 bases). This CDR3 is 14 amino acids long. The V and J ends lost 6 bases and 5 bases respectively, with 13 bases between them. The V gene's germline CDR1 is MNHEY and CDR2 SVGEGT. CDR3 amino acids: CASRPQVPNEKLFF. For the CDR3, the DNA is TGTGCCAGCAGACCACAGGTTCCGAATGAAAAACTGTTTTTT.

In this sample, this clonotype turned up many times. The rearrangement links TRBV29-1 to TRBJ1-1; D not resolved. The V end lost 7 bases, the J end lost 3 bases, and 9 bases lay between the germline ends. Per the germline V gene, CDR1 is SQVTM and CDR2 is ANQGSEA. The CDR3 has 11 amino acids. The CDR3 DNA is TGCAGCGGGCGAACGGACACTGAAGCTTTCTTT. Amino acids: CSGRTDTEAFF.

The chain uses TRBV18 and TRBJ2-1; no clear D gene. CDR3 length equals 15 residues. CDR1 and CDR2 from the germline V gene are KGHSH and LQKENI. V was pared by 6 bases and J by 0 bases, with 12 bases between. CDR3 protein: CASSKTPSSYNEQFF. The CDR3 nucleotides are TGTGCCAGCTCTAAGACACCGAGCTCCTACAATGAGCAGTTCTTC.

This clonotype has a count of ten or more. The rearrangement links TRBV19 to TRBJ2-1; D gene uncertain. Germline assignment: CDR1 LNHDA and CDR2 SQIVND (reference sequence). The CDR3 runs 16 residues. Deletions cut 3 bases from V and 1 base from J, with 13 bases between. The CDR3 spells CASSILRSRSYNEQFF. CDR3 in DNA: TGTGCCAGTAGTATTTTGCGGTCCCGATCCTACAATGAGCAGTTCTTC.